This T cell receptor beta chain came from a study of vaccination and CD4 T cells after COVID-19. Time point: late sampling 161 to 241 days after vaccination in a few convalescent patients. The treatment here: roughly nine-day PBMC culture with coronavirus spike peptide pools or control peptides (ViraFEST assay). Cultured CD4+ T-cell DNA underwent Oncomine TCR Beta short-read sequencing. CD4+ T cells were cultured, and genomic DNA was extracted from them. Via MiXCR, TCRdb re-called the PCR reads, giving one row per CDR3 protein. The data contain tens of thousands of distinct CDR3 sequences, around 46% of them singletons. This clonotype was picked up one time. What it binds is unknown. The CDR3 has 11 amino acids. Germline CDR1 is SNHLY and CDR2 is FYNNEI. The junction had 3 bases not matched to a gene; V was cut back by 10 bases and J by 4 bases.

The chain recombines TRBV2 with TRBJ2-5; 7 bases fit TRBD2. The clonotype comes from a human donor who had recovered from COVID-19. The sample in question was CD4+ T cells from blood, cultured in vitro, obtained about 7 months after SARS-CoV-2 vaccination. The CDR3: CAKGLGETQYF. The CDR3 DNA is TGTGCCAAAGGACTAGGAGAGACCCAGTACTTC. Based on the CDR3 plus reference TRBV2 and TRBJ2-5, the full variable domain is EPEVTQTPSHQVTQMGQEVILRCVPISNHLYFYWYRQILGQKVEFLVSFYNNEISEKSEIFDDQFSVERPDGSNFTLKIRSTKLEDSAMYFCAKGLGETQYFGPGTRLLVL.